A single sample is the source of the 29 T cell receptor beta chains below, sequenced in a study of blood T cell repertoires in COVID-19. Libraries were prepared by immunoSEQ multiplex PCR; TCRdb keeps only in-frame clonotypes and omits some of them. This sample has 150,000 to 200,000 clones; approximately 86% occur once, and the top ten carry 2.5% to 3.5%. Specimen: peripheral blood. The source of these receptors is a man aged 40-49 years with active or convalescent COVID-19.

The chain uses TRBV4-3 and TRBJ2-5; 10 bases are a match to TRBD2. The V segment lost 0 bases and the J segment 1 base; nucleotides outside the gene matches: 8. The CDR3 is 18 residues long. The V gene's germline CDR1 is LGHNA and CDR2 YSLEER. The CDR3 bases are TGCGCCAGCAGCCAAGATCTCGCTAGCGGGGGCACCCAAGAGACCCAGTACTTC. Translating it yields CASSQDLASGGTQETQYF.

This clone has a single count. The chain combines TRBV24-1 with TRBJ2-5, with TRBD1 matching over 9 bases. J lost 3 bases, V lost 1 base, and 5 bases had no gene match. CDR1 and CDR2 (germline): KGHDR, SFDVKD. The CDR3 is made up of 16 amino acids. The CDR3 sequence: CATSDFTDRGKETQYF. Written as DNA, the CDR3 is TGTGCCACCAGTGATTTTACGGACAGGGGAAAAGAGACCCAGTACTTC.

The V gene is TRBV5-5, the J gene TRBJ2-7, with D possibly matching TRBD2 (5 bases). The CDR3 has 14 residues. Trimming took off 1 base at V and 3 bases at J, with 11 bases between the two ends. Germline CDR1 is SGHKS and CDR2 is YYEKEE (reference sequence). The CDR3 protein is CASSLLHGIYEQYF. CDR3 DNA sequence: TGTGCCAGCAGCTTGTTACACGGGATCTACGAGCAGTACTTC. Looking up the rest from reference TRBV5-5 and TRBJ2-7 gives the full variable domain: DAGVTQSPTHLIKTRGQQVTLRCSPISGHKSVSWYQQVLGQGPQFIFQYYEKEERGRGNFPDRFSARQFPNYSSELNVNALLLGDSALYLCASSLLHGIYEQYFGPGTRLTVT.

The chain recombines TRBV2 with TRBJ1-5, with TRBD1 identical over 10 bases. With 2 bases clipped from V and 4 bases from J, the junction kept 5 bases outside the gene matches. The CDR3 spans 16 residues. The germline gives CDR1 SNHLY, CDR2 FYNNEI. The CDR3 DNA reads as TGTGCCAGCAGTGAAACCCGGACAGGGGGGAATCAGCCCCAGCATTTT. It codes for CASSETRTGGNQPQHF.

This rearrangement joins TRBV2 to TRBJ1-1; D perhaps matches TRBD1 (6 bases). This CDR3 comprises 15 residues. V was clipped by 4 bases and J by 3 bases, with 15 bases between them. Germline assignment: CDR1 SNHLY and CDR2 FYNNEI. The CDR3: CASSGLTGGHTEAFF. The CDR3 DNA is TGTGCCAGCAGTGGGTTGACAGGCGGACACACTGAAGCTTTCTTT.

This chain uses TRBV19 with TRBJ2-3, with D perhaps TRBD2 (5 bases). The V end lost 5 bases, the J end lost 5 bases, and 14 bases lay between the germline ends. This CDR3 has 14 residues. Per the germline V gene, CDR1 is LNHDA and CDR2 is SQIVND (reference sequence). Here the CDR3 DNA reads TGTGCCAGTAGTCGGGCCTTGAGGGAAGATACGCAGTATTTT. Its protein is CASSRALREDTQYF. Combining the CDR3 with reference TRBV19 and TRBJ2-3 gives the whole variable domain DGGITQSPKYLFRKEGQNVTLSCEQNLNHDAMYWYRQDPGQGLRLIYYSQIVNDFQKGDIAEGYSVSREKKESFPLTVTSAQKNPTAFYLCASSRALREDTQYFGPGTRLTVL.

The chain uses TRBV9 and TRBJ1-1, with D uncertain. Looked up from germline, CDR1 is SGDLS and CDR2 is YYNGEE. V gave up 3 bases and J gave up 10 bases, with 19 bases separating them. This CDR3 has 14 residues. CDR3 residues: CASSAREEGWGAFF. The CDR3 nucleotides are TGTGCCAGCAGCGCGAGGGAAGAAGGGTGGGGAGCTTTCTTT.

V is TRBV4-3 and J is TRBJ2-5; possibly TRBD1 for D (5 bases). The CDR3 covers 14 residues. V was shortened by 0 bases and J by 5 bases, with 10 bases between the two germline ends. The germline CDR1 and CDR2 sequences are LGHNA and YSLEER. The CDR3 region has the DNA TGCGCCAGCAGCCAAGACCCCTGGGGCGAGACCCAGTACTTC. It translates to CASSQDPWGETQYF.

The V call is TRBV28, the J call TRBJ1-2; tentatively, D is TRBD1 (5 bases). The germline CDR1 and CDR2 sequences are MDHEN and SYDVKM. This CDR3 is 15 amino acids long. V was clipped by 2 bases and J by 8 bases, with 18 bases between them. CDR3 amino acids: CASSLMGRTLSGYTF. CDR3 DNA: TGTGCCAGCAGTTTAATGGGGCGGACCCTCTCGGGCTACACCTTC.

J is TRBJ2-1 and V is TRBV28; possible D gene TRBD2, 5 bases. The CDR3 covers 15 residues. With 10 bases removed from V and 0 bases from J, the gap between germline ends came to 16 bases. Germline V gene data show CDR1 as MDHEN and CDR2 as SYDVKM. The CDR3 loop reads CATRGGRGSYNEQFF. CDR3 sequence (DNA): TGTGCCACCCGTGGTGGACGGGGCTCCTACAATGAGCAGTTCTTC.

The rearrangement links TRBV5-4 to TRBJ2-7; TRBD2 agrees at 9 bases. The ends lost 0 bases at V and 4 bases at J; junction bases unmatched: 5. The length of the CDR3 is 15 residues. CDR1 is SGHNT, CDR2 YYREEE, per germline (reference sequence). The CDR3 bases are TGTGCCAGCAGCTTGGATCAAGCGGGGGGATACGAGCAGTACTTC. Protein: CASSLDQAGGYEQYF.

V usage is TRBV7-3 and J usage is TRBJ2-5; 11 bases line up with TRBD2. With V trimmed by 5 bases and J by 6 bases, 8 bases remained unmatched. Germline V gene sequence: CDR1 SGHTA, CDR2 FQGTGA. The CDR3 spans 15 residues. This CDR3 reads CASSKIAGGPQTQYF. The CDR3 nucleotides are TGTGCCAGCAGCAAAATAGCGGGGGGGCCACAGACCCAGTACTTC.

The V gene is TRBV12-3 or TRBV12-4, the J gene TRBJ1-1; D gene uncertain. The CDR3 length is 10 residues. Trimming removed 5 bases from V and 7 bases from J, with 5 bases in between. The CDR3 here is CASSRDEAFF. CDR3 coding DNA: TGTGCCAGCAGTAGAGATGAAGCTTTCTTT.

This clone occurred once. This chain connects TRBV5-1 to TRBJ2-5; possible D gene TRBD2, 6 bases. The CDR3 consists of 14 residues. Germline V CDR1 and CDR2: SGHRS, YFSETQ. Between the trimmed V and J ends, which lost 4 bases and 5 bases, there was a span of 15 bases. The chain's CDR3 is CASSPRDAGETQYF. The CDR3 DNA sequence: TGCGCCAGCAGCCCCCGGGACGCGGGGGAGACCCAGTACTTC.

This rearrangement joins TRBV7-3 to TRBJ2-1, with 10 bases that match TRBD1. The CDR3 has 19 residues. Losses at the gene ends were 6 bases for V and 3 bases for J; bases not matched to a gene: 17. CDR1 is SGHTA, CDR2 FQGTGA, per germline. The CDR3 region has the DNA TGTGCCAGCAGGTCGCCCGGGACAGGGGAGGCTCTAGGCTACAATGAGCAGTTCTTC. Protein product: CASRSPGTGEALGYNEQFF.

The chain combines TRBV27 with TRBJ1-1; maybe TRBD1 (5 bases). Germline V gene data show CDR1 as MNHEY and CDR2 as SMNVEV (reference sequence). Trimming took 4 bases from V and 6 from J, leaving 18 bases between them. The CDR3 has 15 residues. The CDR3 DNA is TGTGCCAGCAGTTCGGCCCTCAGCGGGACCCCTGAAGCTTTCTTT. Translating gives CASSSALSGTPEAFF.

CDR3 coding DNA: TGTGCCAGCAGCCGACAGTACCAAGAGACCCAGTACTTC. Protein sequence: CASSRQYQETQYF. This rearrangement joins TRBV7-3 to TRBJ2-5; the D gene is possibly TRBD1 (5 bases). The CDR3 loop spans 13 amino acids. CDR1 is SGHTA, CDR2 FQGTGA, per germline. Trimming removed 5 bases at V and 0 bases at J, with 7 bases between. Drawing the rest from reference TRBV7-3 and TRBJ2-5, the complete variable domain is GAGVSQTPSNKVTEKGKYVELRCDPISGHTALYWYRQSLGQGPEFLIYFQGTGAADDSGLPNDRFFAVRPEGSVSTLKIQRTERGDSAVYLCASSRQYQETQYFGPGTRLLVL.

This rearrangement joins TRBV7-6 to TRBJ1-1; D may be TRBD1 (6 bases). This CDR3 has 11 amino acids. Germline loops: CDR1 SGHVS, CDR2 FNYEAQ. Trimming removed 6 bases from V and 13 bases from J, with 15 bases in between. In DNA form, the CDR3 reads TGTGCCAGCAGTCTTAGGGGGGGTGTTTTCTTT. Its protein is CASSLRGGVFF.

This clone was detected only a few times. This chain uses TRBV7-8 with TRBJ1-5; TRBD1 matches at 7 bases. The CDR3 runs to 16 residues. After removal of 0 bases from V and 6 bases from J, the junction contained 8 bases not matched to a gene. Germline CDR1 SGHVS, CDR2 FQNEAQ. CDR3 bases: TGTGCCAGCAGCTTAGCCAACAGGGGATTCCGTCAGCCCCAGCATTTT. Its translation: CASSLANRGFRQPQHF. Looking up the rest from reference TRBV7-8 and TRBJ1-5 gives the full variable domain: GAGVSQSPRYKVAKRGQDVALRCDPISGHVSLFWYQQALGQGPEFLTYFQNEAQLDKSGLPSDRFFAERPEGSVSTLKIQRTQQEDSAVYLCASSLANRGFRQPQHFGDGTRLSIL.

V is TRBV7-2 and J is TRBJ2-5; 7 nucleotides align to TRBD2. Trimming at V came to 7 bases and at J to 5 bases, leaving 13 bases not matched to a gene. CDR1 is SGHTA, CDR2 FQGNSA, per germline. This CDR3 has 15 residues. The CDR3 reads CASKKEVGGGETQYF. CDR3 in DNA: TGTGCCAGCAAAAAGGAGGTCGGGGGAGGGGAGACCCAGTACTTC.

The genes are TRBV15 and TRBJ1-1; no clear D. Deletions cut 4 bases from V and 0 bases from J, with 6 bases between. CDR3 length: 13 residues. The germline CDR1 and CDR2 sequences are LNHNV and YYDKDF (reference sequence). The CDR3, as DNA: TGTGCCACCAGCATGGGAGTGAACACTGAAGCTTTCTTT. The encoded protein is CATSMGVNTEAFF.

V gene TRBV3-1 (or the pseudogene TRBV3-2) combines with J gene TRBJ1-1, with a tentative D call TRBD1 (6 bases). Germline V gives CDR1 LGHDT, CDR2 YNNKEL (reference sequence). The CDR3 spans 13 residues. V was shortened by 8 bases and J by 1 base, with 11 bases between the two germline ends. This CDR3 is CASSWTENTEAFF. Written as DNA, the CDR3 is TGTGCCAGCTCGTGGACAGAGAACACTGAAGCTTTCTTT.

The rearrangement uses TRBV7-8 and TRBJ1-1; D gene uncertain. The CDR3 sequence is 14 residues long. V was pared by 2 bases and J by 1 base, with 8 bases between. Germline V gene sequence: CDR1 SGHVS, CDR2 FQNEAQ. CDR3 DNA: TGTGCCAGCAGCTTACGAGAGGCGAACACTGAAGCTTTCTTT. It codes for CASSLREANTEAFF.

CDR3: CASSGDREPTYEQYF. The CDR3 DNA reads as TGTGCCAGCAGCGGCGACAGGGAACCAACCTACGAGCAGTACTTC. This chain connects TRBV9 to TRBJ2-7; the match to TRBD1 covers 7 bases. The length of the CDR3 is 15 residues. Trimming took 3 bases from V and 2 from J; bases not matched to a gene: 8. CDR1 and CDR2 (germline): SGDLS, YYNGEE.

CDR3 DNA: TGTGCCAGCAACAGACAGGCCGCGATTGGCTACACCTTC. As protein: CASNRQAAIGYTF. This sequence joins TRBV7-2 and TRBJ1-2; possibly TRBD1 for D (6 bases). Germline CDR1 is SGHTA and CDR2 is FQGNSA. The CDR3 consists of 13 residues. The V and J ends lost 7 bases and 7 bases respectively, with 16 bases between them. Filled out from reference TRBV7-2 and TRBJ1-2, the complete variable domain reads GAGVSQSPSNKVTEKGKDVELRCDPISGHTALYWYRQSLGQGLEFLIYFQGNSAPDKSGLPSDRFSAERTGGSVSTLTIQRTQQEDSAVYLCASNRQAAIGYTFGSGTRLTVV.

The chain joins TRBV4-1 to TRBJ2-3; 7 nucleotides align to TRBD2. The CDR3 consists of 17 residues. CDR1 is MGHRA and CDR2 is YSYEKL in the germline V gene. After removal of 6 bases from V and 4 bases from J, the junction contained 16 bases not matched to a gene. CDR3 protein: CASRAIGKRGGADTQYF. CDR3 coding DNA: TGCGCCAGCAGAGCAATAGGCAAGCGGGGTGGCGCAGATACGCAGTATTTT.

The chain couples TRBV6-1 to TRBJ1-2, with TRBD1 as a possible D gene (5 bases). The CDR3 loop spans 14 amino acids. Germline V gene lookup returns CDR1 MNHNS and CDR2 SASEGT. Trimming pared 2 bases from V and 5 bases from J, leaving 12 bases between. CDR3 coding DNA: TGTGCCAGCAGTGAAAATTTGGACACATATGGCTACACCTTC. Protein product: CASSENLDTYGYTF.

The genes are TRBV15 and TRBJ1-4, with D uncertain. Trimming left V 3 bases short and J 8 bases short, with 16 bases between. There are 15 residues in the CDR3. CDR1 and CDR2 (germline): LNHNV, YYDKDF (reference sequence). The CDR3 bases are TGTGCCACCAGCAGCCACCTGGCCGCCAAGGAAAAACTGTTTTTT. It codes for CATSSHLAAKEKLFF.

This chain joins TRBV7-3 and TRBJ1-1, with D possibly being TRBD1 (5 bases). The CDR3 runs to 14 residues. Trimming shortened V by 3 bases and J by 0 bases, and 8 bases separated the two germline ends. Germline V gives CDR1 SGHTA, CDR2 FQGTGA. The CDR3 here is CASSLGGMNTEAFF. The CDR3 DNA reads TGTGCCAGCAGCTTGGGGGGGATGAACACTGAAGCTTTCTTT.